These 30 T cell receptor beta chains were sequenced from one sample in a study of shared clonotypes between healthy human individuals. Here immunoSEQ multiplex PCR was the method, and the copy in TCRdb shows in-frame clones only, minus some. The sample contains 1,500,000 or so clones, around 97% of which appear only once. Sequenced input: naive CD4+ T cells sorted from blood. As for subset: CD45RA+ positively selected. The receptors stem from a man between 25 and 39 years old in good health.

This chain links TRBV28 with TRBJ2-5; TRBD2 aligns across 12 bases. Germline CDR1 MDHEN, CDR2 SYDVKM. V lost 6 bases and J lost 6; bases outside the gene matches: 11. The CDR3 length is 16 residues. This chain's CDR3 is CASSPSGRASLQTQYF. The CDR3 coding sequence is TGTGCCAGCAGCCCTAGCGGGAGGGCGTCTTTGCAGACCCAGTACTTC.

This clone was observed a single time. The CDR3 DNA sequence: TGCGCCAGCAGTCACTGGACTGAAGTGGAGACCCAGTACTTC. This codes for CASSHWTEVETQYF. The V call is TRBV10-1, the J call TRBJ2-5; weak D call: TRBD2 (5 bases). This CDR3 has 14 residues. Trimming cost V 5 bases and J 5 bases, with 15 bases left between them. CDR1 and CDR2 (germline): WNHNN, SYGVQD (reference sequence).

This chain uses TRBV10-3 with TRBJ1-2; perhaps TRBD1 as D (5 bases). The CDR3 runs 12 residues. Per the germline V gene, CDR1 is ENHRY and CDR2 is SYGVKD. V was shortened by 10 bases and J by 6 bases, with 15 bases between the two germline ends. CDR3 sequence reads: CATSTVPHGYTF. CDR3 in DNA: TGTGCCACCTCGACAGTTCCACATGGCTACACCTTC.

With regard to this clone: This sample also contains other DNA sequences that code for the same CDR3. The gene calls are TRBV2 and TRBJ1-2, with 7 bases lining up with TRBD1. In germline, CDR1 is SNHLY, CDR2 FYNNEI. This CDR3 spans 13 amino acids. The trim removed 6 bases at V and 4 bases at J, leaving 5 bases unmatched. CDR3: CASSRDRVYGYTF. Here the CDR3 DNA reads TGTGCCAGCAGCCGGGACAGAGTCTATGGCTACACCTTC. Looking up the rest from reference TRBV2 and TRBJ1-2 gives the full variable domain: EPEVTQTPSHQVTQMGQEVILRCVPISNHLYFYWYRQILGQKVEFLVSFYNNEISEKSEIFDDQFSVERPDGSNFTLKIRSTKLEDSAMYFCASSRDRVYGYTFGSGTRLTVV.

This chain connects TRBV5-6 to TRBJ2-7; weak D call: TRBD2 (5 bases). Trimming cost V 0 bases and J 1 base, with 11 bases left between them. The CDR3 loop spans 15 amino acids. Germline assignment: CDR1 SGHDT and CDR2 YYEEEE. In nucleotides, the CDR3 is TGTGCCAGCAGCTTGGGGAGCGGCAGATCCTACGAGCAGTACTTC. This codes for CASSLGSGRSYEQYF. Full variable domain (remainder filled in from reference TRBV5-6 and TRBJ2-7): DAGVTQSPTHLIKTRGQQVTLRCSPKSGHDTVSWYQQALGQGPQFIFQYYEEEERQRGNFPDRFSGHQFPNYSSELNVNALLLGDSALYLCASSLGSGRSYEQYFGPGTRLTVT.

The chain joins TRBV11-1 to TRBJ2-1; TRBD1 aligns across 7 bases. The germline gives CDR1 SGHAT, CDR2 FQDESV (reference sequence). With V trimmed by 5 bases and J by 3 bases, 4 bases remained unmatched. The CDR3 has 14 amino acids. The CDR3 DNA reads as TGTGCCAGCAGCACCTACAGGGGCTACAATGAGCAGTTCTTC. Amino acid sequence: CASSTYRGYNEQFF.

V usage is TRBV7-8 and J usage is TRBJ1-5; D uncertain. From germline, CDR1 is SGHVS and CDR2 FQNEAQ. CDR3 size: 14 residues. With 1 base removed from V and 4 bases from J, the gap between germline ends came to 8 bases. CDR3 DNA: TGTGCCAGCAGCTTAGAACAGCGAAATCAGCCCCAGCATTTT. Its translation is CASSLEQRNQPQHF.

CDR3 in DNA: TGTGCCAGCAGTCAAACTAGCGGCGGGGAGCTGTTTTTT. Translated, it gives CASSQTSGGELFF. This sequence joins TRBV6-6 and TRBJ2-2; TRBD2 aligns across 8 bases. The CDR3 runs to 13 residues. Per germline, CDR1 MNHNY and CDR2 SVGAGI (reference sequence). The ends lost 5 bases at V and 7 bases at J; junction bases unmatched: 3.

The chain combines TRBV11-1 with TRBJ1-1; a possible D gene is TRBD1 (5 bases). V shed 5 bases and J shed 10 bases, with 20 bases lying between them. CDR1 and CDR2 from the germline V gene are SGHAT and FQDESV (reference sequence). The CDR3 loop spans 14 amino acids. The CDR3 DNA follows: TGTGCCAGCAGCCCCGAGGGGACGGGGTTCGGAGCTTTCTTT. It codes for CASSPEGTGFGAFF.

The J gene is TRBJ2-7, the V gene TRBV6-5; 7 positions match TRBD2. The CDR3 totals 12 residues. Germline-derived CDR1 and CDR2 are MNHEY and SVGAGI. J lost 5 bases, V lost 4 bases, and 2 bases had no gene match. The CDR3 here is CASSLGGNEQYF. The CDR3 region has the DNA TGTGCCAGCAGTTTGGGAGGGAACGAGCAGTACTTC.

The rearrangement joins TRBV28 to TRBJ2-2; 9 bases are a match to TRBD2. J was trimmed by 6 bases and V by 3 bases; bases with no gene match: 8. The CDR3 is made up of 16 amino acids. Germline V gene sequence: CDR1 MDHEN, CDR2 SYDVKM. The CDR3 protein is CASSFLAGGPPGELFF. CDR3 nucleotides: TGTGCCAGCAGTTTTCTGGCGGGAGGGCCCCCCGGGGAGCTGTTTTTT. The full variable domain, in which reference TRBV28 and TRBJ2-2 provide the parts outside the CDR3, is DVKVTQSSRYLVKRTGEKVFLECVQDMDHENMFWYRQDPGLGLRLIYFSYDVKMKEKGDIPEGYSVSREKKERFSLILESASTNQTSMYLCASSFLAGGPPGELFFGEGSRLTVL.

V usage is TRBV2 and J usage is TRBJ2-2; TRBD2 matches 16 bases. The CDR3 loop spans 20 amino acids. Trimming removed 10 bases from V and 0 bases from J; junction bases left unmatched: 14. Germline CDR1 is SNHLY and CDR2 is FYNNEI. DNA for the CDR3: TGTGCCACGGGACGGGCGGGACTAGCGGGAGGGAACGCGAACACCGGGGAGCTGTTTTTT. Its translation: CATGRAGLAGGNANTGELFF.

This chain links TRBV27 with TRBJ2-4; perhaps TRBD2 as D (6 bases). V lost 7 bases and J lost 1, with 14 bases in between. CDR3 length: 15 amino acids. Germline V CDR1 and CDR2: MNHEY, SMNVEV (reference sequence). CDR3 coding DNA: TGTGCCAGCACCCCGGGACTCCCCGCCAAAAACATTCAGTACTTC. Encoded protein: CASTPGLPAKNIQYF.

CDR3 bases: TGTGCCAGCAGCTTGGGTTCGGACAGGGTGTACGAGCAGTACTTC. Its protein product is CASSLGSDRVYEQYF. The J gene is TRBJ2-7, the V gene TRBV5-4; 8 bases line up with TRBD1. Germline CDR1 is SGHNT and CDR2 is YYREEE (reference sequence). Trimming took 0 bases from V and 4 from J; bases not matched to a gene: 6. The CDR3 covers 15 residues.

The chain employs TRBV7-2 and TRBJ1-5; D is perhaps TRBD1 (6 bases). Germline V gene sequence: CDR1 SGHTA, CDR2 FQGNSA. Trimming left V 1 base short and J 6 bases short, with 10 bases between. The CDR3 has 14 residues. The CDR3 loop reads CASSLVGGSQPQHF. The CDR3 nucleotides are TGTGCCAGCAGCTTAGTGGGGGGCTCTCAGCCCCAGCATTTT.

This clone came up once. The chain uses TRBV27 and TRBJ2-1; possible D gene TRBD2, 5 bases. The CDR3 contains 15 residues. Germline V lookup: CDR1 MNHEY, CDR2 SMNVEV (reference sequence). The V end lost 6 bases, the J end lost 5 bases, and 17 bases lay between the germline ends. CDR3 region: CASRPLVRVDNEQFF. Here the CDR3 DNA reads TGTGCCAGCAGACCACTAGTTCGGGTAGACAATGAGCAGTTCTTC.

This chain joins TRBV27 and TRBJ2-2; 9 bases line up with TRBD2. This CDR3 has 15 amino acids. Unmatched junction bases numbered 6, after V lost 2 bases and J lost 8 bases. Per the germline V gene, CDR1 is MNHEY and CDR2 is SMNVEV (reference sequence). The CDR3 loop reads CASSLIGSGRGELFF. The CDR3 region has the DNA TGTGCCAGCAGTTTAATCGGTAGCGGGAGAGGGGAGCTGTTTTTT.

This chain uses TRBV29-1 with TRBJ2-1; D is tentatively TRBD1 or TRBD2 (5 bases each). The CDR3 covers 14 residues. Trimming removed 3 bases at V and 2 bases at J, with 11 bases between. Per the germline V gene, CDR1 is SQVTM and CDR2 is ANQGSEA. The CDR3: CSVDGQGPYNEQFF. The CDR3 bases are TGCAGCGTTGATGGGCAGGGACCCTACAATGAGCAGTTCTTC.

The chain uses TRBV11-2 and TRBJ2-2; 14 bases align to TRBD2. The CDR3 has 14 residues. V trimming: 4 bases; J trimming: 8 bases; junction bases outside the gene matches: 0. The V gene's germline CDR1 is SGHAT and CDR2 FQNNGV. The CDR3 DNA reads as TGTGCCAGCAGCTGGACTAGCGGGAGGGGGGAGCTGTTTTTT. This encodes CASSWTSGRGELFF.

The J gene is TRBJ2-3, the V gene TRBV29-1; 8 nucleotides align to TRBD1. This CDR3 is 12 amino acids long. CDR1 and CDR2 (germline): SQVTM, ANQGSEA. After removal of 6 bases from V and 4 bases from J, the junction contained 3 bases not matched to a gene. For the CDR3, the DNA is TGCAGCGTAGCACAGGGGGCAGATACGCAGTATTTT. Protein: CSVAQGADTQYF.

The V gene is TRBV7-9, the J gene TRBJ2-7; TRBD2 matches 9 bases. The trim removed 2 bases at V and 3 bases at J, leaving 14 bases unmatched. This CDR3 is 18 amino acids long. Germline V gives CDR1 SEHNR, CDR2 FQNEAQ (reference sequence). The CDR3 spells CASSLLATGGRVHYEQYF. The CDR3 bases are TGTGCCAGCAGCTTATTAGCCACGGGCGGGAGGGTTCACTACGAGCAGTACTTC.

V gene TRBV5-6 combines with J gene TRBJ2-1; D not resolved. Germline V CDR1 and CDR2: SGHDT, YYEEEE. There are 14 residues in the CDR3. The V end was cut by 4 bases, the J end by 5 bases, with 13 bases between. CDR3 amino acids: CASSENGRHNEQFF. The CDR3 DNA is TGTGCCAGCAGCGAGAACGGGCGGCACAATGAGCAGTTCTTC.

This chain connects TRBV15 to TRBJ2-1, with D perhaps given as TRBD1 or TRBD2 (5 bases each). This CDR3 has 13 amino acids. The germline V gene encodes CDR1 LNHNV and CDR2 YYDKDF (reference sequence). V was pared by 0 bases and J by 13 bases, with 13 bases between. The CDR3 DNA reads as TGTGCCACCAGCAGAGATGGTTCCCGGGACCAGTTCTTC. Its translation is CATSRDGSRDQFF.

J is TRBJ2-3 and V is TRBV11-2; D might be TRBD2 (6 bases). V was clipped by 5 bases and J by 7 bases, with 16 bases between them. Germline CDR1 and CDR2: SGHAT and FQNNGV. The CDR3 covers 14 residues. CDR3: CASSPRLDGNTQYF. The DNA for the CDR3 is TGTGCCAGCAGCCCAAGACTAGACGGTAATACGCAGTATTTT.

The rearrangement uses TRBV7-9 and TRBJ1-2; perhaps TRBD1 as D (5 bases). The CDR3 is 14 residues long. CDR1 is SEHNR and CDR2 is FQNEAQ in the germline V gene (reference sequence). Trimming removed 0 bases at V and 6 bases at J, with 11 bases between. The DNA for the CDR3 is TGTGCCAGCAGCTTAGCGCGGGGGAGCAATGGCTACACCTTC. It specifies CASSLARGSNGYTF. Variable domain in full (rest from reference TRBV7-9 and TRBJ1-2): DTGVSQNPRHKITKRGQNVTFRCDPISEHNRLYWYRQTLGQGPEFLTYFQNEAQLEKSRLLSDRFSAERPKGSFSTLEIQRTEQGDSAMYLCASSLARGSNGYTFGSGTRLTVV.

V and J are TRBV2 and TRBJ2-1, with D possibly TRBD2 on 5 matching bases. The CDR3 contains 13 residues. V lost 6 bases and J lost 6, with 12 bases in between. The germline V gene has CDR1 SNHLY and CDR2 FYNNEI. The CDR3 coding sequence is TGTGCCAGCAGATCCGACTACATCAATGAGCAGTTCTTC. It encodes CASRSDYINEQFF.

The chain has TRBV15 and TRBJ2-4, with D perhaps assigned TRBD1 or TRBD2 (5 bases each). Between the trimmed V and J ends, which lost 5 bases and 7 bases, there was a span of 15 bases. CDR3 size: 14 residues. The germline CDR1 and CDR2 sequences are LNHNV and YYDKDF (reference sequence). The CDR3 loop is CATSEGPLLNIQYF. DNA of the CDR3: TGTGCCACCAGCGAGGGACCTCTTCTGAACATTCAGTACTTC.

This clone was seen more than once but under ten times. This rearrangement joins TRBV9 to TRBJ1-1, with no clear D. The CDR3 runs 13 residues. Per the germline V gene, CDR1 is SGDLS and CDR2 is YYNGEE. V lost 0 bases, J lost 4 bases, and 7 bases lay in between. This chain's CDR3 is CASSVGAVTEAFF. As DNA, the CDR3 is TGTGCCAGCAGCGTAGGTGCAGTCACTGAAGCTTTCTTT. Complete variable domain (other parts from reference TRBV9 and TRBJ1-1): DSGVTQTPKHLITATGQRVTLRCSPRSGDLSVYWYQQSLDQGLQFLIQYYNGEERAKGNILERFSAQQFPDLHSELNLSSLELGDSALYFCASSVGAVTEAFFGQGTRLTVV.

This clone has just one count. The chain recombines TRBV28 with TRBJ1-5; D is perhaps TRBD1 (5 bases). Germline V gives CDR1 MDHEN, CDR2 SYDVKM. Trimming took off 6 bases at V and 2 bases at J, with 20 bases between the two ends. There are 17 residues in the CDR3. The DNA for the CDR3 is TGTGCCAGCAGGGAGCAGCGGGGGAGCCCGGGCAATCAGCCCCAGCATTTT. Amino acid sequence: CASREQRGSPGNQPQHF.

The chain is built from TRBV4-1 and TRBJ2-7, with D hard to call. Germline V CDR1 and CDR2: MGHRA, YSYEKL. V lost 3 bases, J lost 1 base, and 16 bases lay in between. The CDR3 length is 16 residues. This chain's CDR3 is CASSQQQQMISYEQYF. CDR3 DNA sequence: TGCGCCAGCAGCCAGCAGCAGCAAATGATATCCTACGAGCAGTACTTC.